The 10 T cell receptor beta chains listed next were all sequenced from one sample in a study of cytomegalovirus exposure and HLA in healthy donors. The primer mix had 60 Vbeta and 13 Jbeta primers. The method was immunoSEQ multiplex PCR; TCRdb's version includes in-frame clones alone and lacks a portion of them. The table records approximately 140,000 clones, 81% of them present only once. The specimen was PBMCs. Receptors originate from a woman in her 40s in good health and CMV-seropositive.

J is TRBJ1-2 and V is TRBV30; 8 positions match TRBD1. V was clipped by 0 bases and J by 4 bases; unmatched bases: 10. Germline assignment: CDR1 GTSNPN and CDR2 SVGIG (reference sequence). The CDR3 sequence is 16 residues long. The CDR3 DNA sequence: TGTGCCTGGAGTGTAAAAGGACAGGGAGGAGGCTATGGCTACACCTTC. Its translation: CAWSVKGQGGGYGYTF.

The chain links TRBV28 to TRBJ1-2, with 7 bases identical to TRBD1. There are 13 residues in the CDR3. Germline assignment: CDR1 MDHEN and CDR2 SYDVKM. V dropped 8 bases and J dropped 4; count of bases not matched to a gene: 7. In nucleotides, the CDR3 is TGTGCCAGCCAAATACAGGGGTTCTATGGCTACACCTTC. It codes for CASQIQGFYGYTF.

The chain has TRBV9 and TRBJ2-1; 8 nucleotides line up with TRBD2. The CDR3 loop spans 16 amino acids. CDR1 SGDLS and CDR2 YYNGEE come from the germline V gene. J was trimmed by 4 bases and V by 4 bases; bases with no gene match: 10. The CDR3 loop is CASSLIGGGNYNEQFF. The DNA for the CDR3 is TGTGCCAGCAGCTTGATAGGCGGGGGGAATTACAATGAGCAGTTCTTC.

This chain connects TRBV2 to TRBJ1-2, with D tentatively TRBD1 (5 bases). The V and J ends lost 1 base and 5 bases respectively, with 11 bases between them. Germline V gene data show CDR1 as SNHLY and CDR2 as FYNNEI. This CDR3 is built from 14 residues. This chain's CDR3 is CASSEVGGGYGYTF. CDR3 in DNA: TGTGCCAGCAGTGAAGTTGGGGGGGGGTATGGCTACACCTTC.

The chain is built from TRBV30 and TRBJ1-2; 12 bases agree with TRBD1. The V and J ends lost 2 bases and 2 bases, in that order; junction bases with no gene match: 6. Germline V gene data show CDR1 as GTSNPN and CDR2 as SVGIG (reference sequence). The CDR3 runs to 16 residues. In nucleotides, the CDR3 is TGTGCCTGGAGTCGGGACAGGGGGCTTTCAAACTATGGCTACACCTTC. This encodes CAWSRDRGLSNYGYTF.

V and J are TRBV28 and TRBJ2-2; 7 nucleotides line up with TRBD1. This CDR3 spans 14 amino acids. Trimming at V came to 5 bases and at J to 5 bases, leaving 5 bases not matched to a gene. Germline lookup yields CDR1 MDHEN and CDR2 SYDVKM. CDR3 residues: CASSGDRRTGELFF. DNA of the CDR3: TGTGCCAGCAGTGGGGACAGAAGAACCGGGGAGCTGTTTTTT.

This chain links TRBV7-9 with TRBJ2-7, with D maybe TRBD2 (5 bases). Germline V gives CDR1 SEHNR, CDR2 FQNEAQ (reference sequence). There are 13 residues in the CDR3. With 4 bases removed from V and 1 base from J, the gap between germline ends came to 8 bases. The CDR3, as DNA: TGTGCCAGCAGCTACAGCGGTTCCTACGAGCAGTACTTC. This codes for CASSYSGSYEQYF.

V and J are TRBV7-9 and TRBJ2-1; 9 bases fit TRBD2. The CDR3 covers 13 residues. With V trimmed by 5 bases and J by 9 bases, 5 bases remained unmatched. Germline loops: CDR1 SEHNR, CDR2 FQNEAQ (reference sequence). The CDR3 protein is CASSTLLAGEQFF. For the CDR3, the DNA is TGTGCCAGCAGCACCCTACTAGCGGGTGAGCAGTTCTTC.

This clone qualifies as large. The chain recombines TRBV5-6 with TRBJ2-7; D may be TRBD2 (5 bases). V was clipped by 1 base and J by 2 bases, with 13 bases between them. The germline CDR1 and CDR2 sequences are SGHDT and YYEEEE. The CDR3 is 15 residues long. The CDR3 coding sequence is TGTGCCAGCAGCTTGCCCGGACCGACTACCTACGAGCAGTACTTC. Protein: CASSLPGPTTYEQYF.

The V gene is TRBV7-3, the J gene TRBJ2-2; D perhaps matches TRBD1 (6 bases). Germline CDR1 reads SGHTA; CDR2 reads FQGTGA. V shed 5 bases and J shed 2 bases, with 15 bases lying between them. This CDR3 comprises 16 residues. CDR3 in DNA: TGTGCCAGCAGCACCGACAGGACAGTTAACACCGGGGAGCTGTTTTTT. Its translation: CASSTDRTVNTGELFF.